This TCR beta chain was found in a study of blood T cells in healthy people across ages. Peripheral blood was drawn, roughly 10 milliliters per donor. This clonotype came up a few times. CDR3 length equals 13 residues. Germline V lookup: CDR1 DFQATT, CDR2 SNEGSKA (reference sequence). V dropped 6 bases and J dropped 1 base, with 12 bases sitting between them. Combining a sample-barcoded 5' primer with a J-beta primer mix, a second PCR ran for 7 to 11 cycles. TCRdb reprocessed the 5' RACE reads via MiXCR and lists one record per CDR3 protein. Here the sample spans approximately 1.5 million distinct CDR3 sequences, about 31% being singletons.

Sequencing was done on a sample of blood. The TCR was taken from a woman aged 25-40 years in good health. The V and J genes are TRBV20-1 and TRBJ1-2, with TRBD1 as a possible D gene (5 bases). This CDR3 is CSARDGYNYGYTF. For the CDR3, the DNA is TGCAGTGCCCGGGACGGCTATAACTATGGCTACACCTTC.